This T cell receptor beta chain was profiled in a study of beta chain features in type 1 diabetes. Study background: On cell yields, gender and age, patients and healthy donors were similar.

Concerning this clone itself: What it binds is not known. The sample carries other DNA sequences with the same CDR3.

Expressed TCRB transcripts got sequenced, as all isolated RNA was reverse transcribed. The data were produced by immunoSEQ multiplex PCR, yet TCRdb's version contains in-frame clones alone and is incomplete. This sample yields some 360,000 clones, of which less than 20% are seen a single time; approximately 0.041% belongs to the top ten. Germline V lookup: CDR1 SGHTA, CDR2 FQGNSA. Germline trimming cut 5 bases from V and 0 bases from J; bases unmatched to any gene: 2. This CDR3 comprises 14 residues. General study findings and limits: Compared to healthy donors, patients appeared to have naive, central memory and Treg TCRB repertoires that were more alike.

Sequencing was carried out using naive CD4+ T cells from blood. The TCR sequence derives from a young woman in good health. This chain connects TRBV7-2 to TRBJ1-2; 8 bases match TRBD1. CDR3 in amino acids: CASSPGQANYGYTF. DNA for the CDR3: TGTGCCAGCAGCCCGGGACAGGCTAACTATGGCTACACCTTC.